The TCR beta chain under discussion was sequenced for a study of blood T cell repertoires in COVID-19. The overall study: The cDNA or gDNA used as material had been derived from T cells, B-cell-depleted T cells, or PBMCs.

Categorization into cohorts depended on clinical history that participants reported. Cohort 3 donors counted as recovered after two negative PCRs, clearance, or resolved symptoms. The repertoire was sequenced with immunoSEQ multiplex PCR; TCRdb's copy has only in-frame clones and lacks some. The sample contains around 250,000 clones, approximately 85% of which appear only once. V dropped 5 bases and J dropped 5; count of bases not matched to a gene: 10. This CDR3 spans 15 amino acids. CDR1 and CDR2 from the germline V gene are SGHRS and YFSETQ. The material sequenced was PBMCs or T cells enriched from blood (not recorded which). The clonotype originates from a woman in her forties or fifties who had recovered from COVID-19. The rearrangement uses TRBV5-1 and TRBJ2-3; 8 nucleotides match TRBD2. The CDR3 region has the DNA TGCGCCAGCAGTTACCGGGGGGGCCTTGTAGATACGCAGTATTTT. This sequence encodes CASSYRGGLVDTQYF.